The rows below give T cell receptor beta chains drawn from one sample of a study of CD8+ T cells in alopecia areata. The data were produced by immunoSEQ multiplex PCR, yet TCRdb's version contains in-frame clones alone and is incomplete. There are 110,000 or so clones in the sample; about 54% occur only once, and roughly 30% lies in the top ten. The material was CD8+ T cells sorted from blood, obtained at week 4, from a patient treated with tofacitinib. The receptors here all came from a human donor with alopecia areata. Both conserved end residues are part of each CDR3. D genes are given only for firm matches. Only some rows state a clone size, as once, few, many or a class for expanded clones.

abundance,j_gene,v_gene,d_gene,CDR3nt,CDR3aa
-,TRBJ1-2,TRBV30,-,TGTGCCTGGAGACCCGAAGGAGCCTATGGCTACACCTTC,CAWRPEGAYGYTF
-,TRBJ2-7,TRBV20-1,-,TGCAGTGCTAGTACGGGCTTAGAGGCGTACTTC,CSASTGLEAYF
-,TRBJ2-7,TRBV7-9,TRBD1,TGTGCCAGCAGCCCGACAGGGTCCCCCTCCTACGAGCAGTACTTC,CASSPTGSPSYEQYF
-,TRBJ2-5,TRBV6-6,-,TGTGCCAGCAGTCCGCAGTACCAAGAGACCCAGTACTTC,CASSPQYQETQYF
-,TRBJ1-1,TRBV7-2,-,TGTGCCAGCAGACCACAGGGAGGCACTGAAGCTTTCTTT,CASRPQGGTEAFF
-,TRBJ2-7,TRBV6-1,-,TGTGCCAGCAGGGATCTACAAGGGGCCTACGAGCAGTACTTC,CASRDLQGAYEQYF
-,TRBJ2-1,TRBV15,TRBD2,TGTGCCACCACGTTAGGGGCTAGCGGGGGGATTTCCTACAATGAGCAGTTCTTC,CATTLGASGGISYNEQFF
-,TRBJ1-4,TRBV30,-,TGTGCCTGGGACCGACTTCTAGATGAAAAACTGTTTTTT,CAWDRLLDEKLFF
-,TRBJ2-3,TRBV9,TRBD2,TGTGCCAGCAGCGCGGCGGGGGGGCCAGGGGATACGCAGTATTTT,CASSAAGGPGDTQYF
-,TRBJ2-2,TRBV4-3,TRBD1,TGCGCCAGCAGCCTCAGGGGGAACGGGGAGCTGTTTTTT,CASSLRGNGELFF
-,TRBJ1-1,TRBV30,-,TGTGCCTGGAGCTCGACGGGGAACACTGAAGCTTTCTTT,CAWSSTGNTEAFF
-,TRBJ2-1,TRBV2,-,TGTGCCAGCAGTGAGGGAGGAGGGGGGTTTGAGCAGTTCTTC,CASSEGGGGFEQFF
-,TRBJ2-1,TRBV30,-,TGTGCCTGGAGTCCGCTAGAGTTCGAGCAGTTCTTC,CAWSPLEFEQFF
-,TRBJ2-7,TRBV30,TRBD2,TGTGCCTGGAACTACGGGGCGGGGGGCAACTACGAGCAGTACTTC,CAWNYGAGGNYEQYF
few,TRBJ1-1,TRBV30,-,TGTGCCTGGAGTGTACAGGAGCCAGAAGCTTTCTTT,CAWSVQEPEAFF
few,TRBJ2-3,TRBV5-6,TRBD1,TGTGCCAGCAGCTTGAGAGGGGGCCCAGATACGCAGTATTTT,CASSLRGGPDTQYF
-,TRBJ2-7,TRBV4-1,-,TGCGCCAGCAGCCAAGAACCAGACACATCCTACGAGCAGTACTTC,CASSQEPDTSYEQYF
-,TRBJ2-5,TRBV25-1,-,TGTGCCAGCAGTGAAAATTTGGCTAGCCGCTCTTTGGAGACCCAGTACTTC,CASSENLASRSLETQYF
many,TRBJ1-3,TRBV11-2,TRBD1,TGTGCCAGCAGCTTAGCAGGGGGCTCTGGAAACACCATATATTTT,CASSLAGGSGNTIYF
-,TRBJ2-7,TRBV30,-,TGTGCCTGGAGTCACACGGACTACGAGCAGTACTTC,CAWSHTDYEQYF
few,TRBJ1-1,TRBV7-6,TRBD1,TGTGCCAGCAGCTTACGGACAGGGGGGAACACTGAAGCTTTCTTT,CASSLRTGGNTEAFF
-,TRBJ1-1,TRBV27,-,TGTGCCAGCAGTTTAGGTATTTGGGGAGTGAACACTGAAGCTTTCTTT,CASSLGIWGVNTEAFF
-,TRBJ1-2,TRBV29-1,TRBD1,TGCAGCGTTGAAGGGCCGACAGGGGATTATGGCTACACCTTC,CSVEGPTGDYGYTF
-,TRBJ2-4,TRBV28,-,TGTGCCAGCAGTCCTCTCCACCTTCCGGGACGCGGCTTC,CASSPLHLPGRGF
-,TRBJ2-2,TRBV29-1,-,TGCAGCTTACACATTGGGAACACCGGGGAGCTGTTTTTT,CSLHIGNTGELFF
-,TRBJ2-7,TRBV29-1,-,TGCAGCGTCAACCGGCCGGACTCCTACGAGCAGTACTTC,CSVNRPDSYEQYF
-,TRBJ2-7,TRBV29-1,-,TGCAGCGTTGAATACGGACATAACGAGCAGTACTTC,CSVEYGHNEQYF
few,TRBJ2-3,TRBV6-5,-,TGTGCCAGCAGTTGGGGGGGCACAGATACGCAGTATTTT,CASSWGGTDTQYF
-,TRBJ2-7,TRBV4-2,TRBD2,TGTGCCAGCAGCCAAGGGCCCCCGGGGTGGGGGGGCTACGAGCAGTACTTC,CASSQGPPGWGGYEQYF